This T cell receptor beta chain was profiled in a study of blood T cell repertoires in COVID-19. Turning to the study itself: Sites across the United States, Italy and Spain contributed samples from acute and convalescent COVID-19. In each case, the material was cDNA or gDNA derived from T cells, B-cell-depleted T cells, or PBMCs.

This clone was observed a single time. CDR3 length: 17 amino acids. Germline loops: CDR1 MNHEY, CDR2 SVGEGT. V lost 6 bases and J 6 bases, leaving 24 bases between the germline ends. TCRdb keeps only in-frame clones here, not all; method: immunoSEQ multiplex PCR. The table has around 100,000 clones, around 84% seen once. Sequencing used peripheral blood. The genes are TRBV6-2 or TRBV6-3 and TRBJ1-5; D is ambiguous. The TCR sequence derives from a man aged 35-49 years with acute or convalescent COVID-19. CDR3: CASSPALRRYGGQPQHF. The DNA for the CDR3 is TGTGCCAGCAGCCCTGCGTTGAGGAGGTATGGAGGTCAGCCCCAGCATTTT.